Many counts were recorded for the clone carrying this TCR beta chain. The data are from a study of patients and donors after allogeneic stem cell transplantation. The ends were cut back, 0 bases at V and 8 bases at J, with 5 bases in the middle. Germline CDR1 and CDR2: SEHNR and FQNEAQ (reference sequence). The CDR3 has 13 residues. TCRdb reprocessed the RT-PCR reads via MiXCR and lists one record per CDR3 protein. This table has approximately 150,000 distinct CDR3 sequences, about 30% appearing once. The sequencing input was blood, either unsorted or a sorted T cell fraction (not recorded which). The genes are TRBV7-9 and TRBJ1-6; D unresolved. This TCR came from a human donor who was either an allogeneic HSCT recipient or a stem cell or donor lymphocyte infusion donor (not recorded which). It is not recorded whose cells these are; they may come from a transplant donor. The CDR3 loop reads CASSLATDSPLHF. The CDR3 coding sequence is TGTGCCAGCAGCTTAGCGACGGATTCACCCCTCCACTTT.